These 26 T cell receptor beta chains were all obtained from the same sample, sequenced in a study of cytomegalovirus exposure and HLA in healthy donors. Use of 60 Vbeta and 13 Jbeta primers characterized the PCR. Libraries were prepared by immunoSEQ multiplex PCR; TCRdb keeps only in-frame clonotypes and omits some of them. This table holds just over 150,000 clones, 70% to 85% found once. Sequenced: PBMCs. The receptors were sampled from a man aged 50-60 years in good health and CMV-seropositive.

The genes are TRBV30 and TRBJ1-2; 8 nucleotides line up with TRBD1. The CDR3 covers 16 residues. Per the germline V gene, CDR1 is GTSNPN and CDR2 is SVGIG (reference sequence). Trimming took 5 bases from V and 2 from J; bases not matched to a gene: 13. This CDR3 is CAWSLHGTGRNYGYTF. CDR3 sequence (DNA): TGTGCCTGGTCCTTGCATGGGACAGGTCGGAACTATGGCTACACCTTC.

Details on this clone: Distinct nucleotide sequences in the sample also encode this CDR3. The chain carries TRBV19 and TRBJ1-5; D unresolved. This CDR3 is built from 12 residues. Trimming shortened V by 8 bases and J by 4 bases, and 9 bases separated the two germline ends. Per the germline V gene, CDR1 is LNHDA and CDR2 is SQIVND (reference sequence). The CDR3 DNA sequence: TGTGCCAGTCGCGTCGATAATCAGCCCCAGCATTTT. Its translation: CASRVDNQPQHF.

This clone has just a few counts. The gene calls are TRBV11-2 and TRBJ1-1; D gene ambiguous. The CDR3 has 11 residues. Trimming took off 0 bases at V and 11 bases at J, with 7 bases between the two ends. The germline V gene encodes CDR1 SGHAT and CDR2 FQNNGV. The DNA for the CDR3 is TGTGCCAGCAGCTTAGACTTGAGGGCTTTCTTT. Protein: CASSLDLRAFF.

This clone was picked up one time. This rearrangement joins TRBV27 to TRBJ2-6, with a possible D match to TRBD2 (6 bases). Trimming stripped 2 bases from V and 0 bases from J, with 8 bases between. This CDR3 has 16 amino acids. Looked up from germline, CDR1 is MNHEY and CDR2 is SMNVEV (reference sequence). The CDR3 region is CASSLGTFSGANVLTF. DNA for the CDR3: TGTGCCAGCAGTTTAGGGACTTTCTCTGGGGCCAACGTCCTGACTTTC.

The genes are TRBV5-6 and TRBJ1-1, with D unresolved. Deletions cut 4 bases from V and 5 bases from J, with 15 bases between. The length of the CDR3 is 14 residues. Germline lookup yields CDR1 SGHDT and CDR2 YYEEEE. This chain's CDR3 is CASSPRKFRTEAFF. CDR3 bases: TGTGCCAGCAGCCCGCGAAAATTCCGGACTGAAGCTTTCTTT.

The genes are TRBV19 and TRBJ1-1; D not resolved. V was pared by 5 bases and J by 4 bases, with 8 bases between. The CDR3 is 12 residues long. Germline values: CDR1 LNHDA, CDR2 SQIVND (reference sequence). Here the CDR3 reads CASSREITEAFF. CDR3 bases: TGTGCCAGTAGTCGAGAGATCACTGAAGCTTTCTTT.

The chain combines TRBV11-2 with TRBJ2-7; possibly TRBD2 for D (5 bases). The CDR3 consists of 15 residues. V lost 1 base and J 3 bases, leaving 13 bases between the germline ends. Germline V gene data show CDR1 as SGHAT and CDR2 as FQNNGV. The CDR3 sequence is CASSLGYSAGYEQYV. The DNA for the CDR3 is TGTGCCAGCAGCTTAGGTTATTCTGCGGGCTACGAGCAGTACGTC.

The chain links TRBV7-2 to TRBJ2-7, with 8 bases identical to TRBD1. CDR1 SGHTA and CDR2 FQGNSA come from the germline V gene. Trimming took 5 bases from V and 1 from J; bases not matched to a gene: 10. This CDR3 is 16 amino acids long. CDR3 in DNA: TGTGCCAGCAGCCCCGTACTCGGACAGGGATCCTACGAGCAGTACTTC. Translating gives CASSPVLGQGSYEQYF.

The chain couples TRBV6-5 to TRBJ2-7; possible D gene TRBD2, 6 bases. This CDR3 is built from 13 residues. Trimming removed 6 bases from V and 6 bases from J, with 15 bases in between. Germline V gene data show CDR1 as MNHEY and CDR2 as SVGAGI. CDR3 nucleotides: TGTGCCAGCAGAGGAGGGAGCCGGGGCGAGCAGTACGTC. Translation gives CASRGGSRGEQYV.

This chain links TRBV12-5 with TRBJ2-2; D is possibly TRBD2 (5 bases). CDR3 length equals 14 residues. V was pared by 3 bases and J by 7 bases, with 12 bases between. Germline lookup yields CDR1 LGHNT and CDR2 FRNRAP. This CDR3 reads CASGLNFRDGELFF. CDR3 in DNA: TGTGCTAGTGGTTTAAACTTCCGGGACGGGGAGCTGTTTTTT.

This chain connects TRBV2 to TRBJ2-5; weak D call: TRBD1 (5 bases). The V gene lost 5 bases and the J gene lost 0 bases, with 7 bases spanning the gap. Looked up from germline, CDR1 is SNHLY and CDR2 is FYNNEI. CDR3 length: 13 amino acids. DNA for the CDR3: TGTGCCAGCAGTCCGGACAACCAAGAGACCCAGTACTTC. It is translated as CASSPDNQETQYF.

This chain uses TRBV30 with TRBJ2-5; the D gene is possibly TRBD2 (5 bases). This CDR3 contains 13 residues. Germline V gene data show CDR1 as GTSNPN and CDR2 as SVGIG (reference sequence). V was pared by 1 base and J by 4 bases, with 10 bases between. As DNA, the CDR3 is TGTGCCTGGAGTGGCGGAGGTCTAGAGACCCAGTACTTC. This translates into CAWSGGGLETQYF.

This rearrangement joins TRBV7-9 to TRBJ2-1, with a possible D match to TRBD1 (5 bases). Germline V gene data show CDR1 as SEHNR and CDR2 as FQNEAQ (reference sequence). This CDR3 region has 15 residues. Trimming removed 1 base from V and 7 bases from J, with 14 bases in between. CDR3: CASSLDGAPPNEQFF. DNA for the CDR3: TGTGCCAGCAGCTTAGATGGGGCGCCGCCGAATGAGCAGTTCTTC.

The chain couples TRBV7-9 to TRBJ1-5, with TRBD1 matching over 9 bases. This CDR3 region has 15 residues. V trimming: 5 bases; J trimming: 6 bases; junction bases outside the gene matches: 8. Looked up from germline, CDR1 is SEHNR and CDR2 is FQNEAQ (reference sequence). CDR3 nucleotides: TGTGCCAGCAGCCGAACAGGGGGCTTGGGTCAGCCCCAGCATTTT. Encoded protein: CASSRTGGLGQPQHF.

The CDR3 DNA is TGTGCCAGCAGTCGGACACCAGGGATGGCGAATGAAAAACTGTTTTTT. It encodes CASSRTPGMANEKLFF. This chain links TRBV2 with TRBJ1-4, with D possibly matching TRBD1 (5 bases). The CDR3 runs 16 residues. Germline loops: CDR1 SNHLY, CDR2 FYNNEI. V was clipped by 5 bases and J by 5 bases, with 18 bases between them.

V and J are TRBV10-1 and TRBJ1-1, with D perhaps TRBD1 (6 bases). V was clipped by 0 bases and J by 8 bases, with 13 bases between them. This CDR3 has 14 residues. Germline V CDR1 and CDR2: WNHNN, SYGVQD (reference sequence). DNA of the CDR3: TGCGCCAGCAGTGAGTCGAGAGGGACAAGAGAAGCTTTCTTT. Translated, it gives CASSESRGTREAFF.

This chain connects TRBV9 to TRBJ2-3, with 9 nucleotides matching TRBD2. V gave up 2 bases and J gave up 3 bases; unmatched junction bases: 4. The CDR3 loop spans 15 amino acids. Germline V lookup: CDR1 SGDLS, CDR2 YYNGEE. The CDR3 region is CASSVMAGGTDTQYF. CDR3 sequence (DNA): TGTGCCAGCAGCGTCATGGCGGGGGGGACAGATACGCAGTATTTT.

The J gene is TRBJ2-7, the V gene TRBV15; a possible D gene is TRBD2 (5 bases). Germline values: CDR1 LNHNV, CDR2 YYDKDF (reference sequence). Trimming removed 0 bases at V and 13 bases at J, with 13 bases between. This CDR3 comprises 12 residues. CDR3 nucleotides: TGTGCCACCAGCAGAGAGGGAGAAAGGTTCTACTTC. This translates into CATSREGERFYF.

The chain joins TRBV9 to TRBJ2-3, with D uncertain. The germline V gene has CDR1 SGDLS and CDR2 YYNGEE. The ends were cut back, 2 bases at V and 2 bases at J, with 9 bases in the middle. CDR3 size: 14 residues. CDR3 bases: TGTGCCAGCAGCGTTTCTCGAGTCACAGATACGCAGTATTTT. This gives the protein CASSVSRVTDTQYF.

In this sample, this clone turned up a few times. V is TRBV5-5 and J is TRBJ2-5, with D possibly TRBD1 on 6 matching bases. Germline V lookup: CDR1 SGHKS, CDR2 YYEKEE (reference sequence). The CDR3 extends over 12 amino acids. V lost 4 bases to trimming and J lost 12 bases, with 16 bases between them. The CDR3 region is CASSRDTLVEYF. Here the CDR3 DNA reads TGTGCCAGCAGCCGGGACACCCTTGTTGAGTACTTC.

This clone was observed a single time. This sequence joins TRBV5-6 and TRBJ2-7; D not resolved. Trimming pared 0 bases from V and 0 bases from J, leaving 10 bases between. The germline gives CDR1 SGHDT, CDR2 YYEEEE. This CDR3 is built from 15 residues. CDR3 nucleotides: TGTGCCAGCAGCTTGGTACAGTTCAGCTCCTACGAGCAGTACGTC. This sequence encodes CASSLVQFSSYEQYV.

The chain employs TRBV2 and TRBJ1-2; tentatively, D is TRBD1 (5 bases). The V and J ends lost 7 bases and 6 bases respectively, with 15 bases between them. The CDR3 runs to 13 residues. The germline gives CDR1 SNHLY, CDR2 FYNNEI. The CDR3 DNA sequence: TGTGCCAGCATGAGGGGCGCGGGAAATGGCTACACCTTC. Its translation is CASMRGAGNGYTF.

The chain joins TRBV5-4 to TRBJ2-2; a possible D gene is TRBD1 (6 bases). With 2 bases removed from V and 5 bases from J, the gap between germline ends came to 10 bases. This CDR3 is built from 14 residues. Germline-derived CDR1 and CDR2 are SGHNT and YYREEE (reference sequence). CDR3 in DNA: TGTGCCAGCAGCTTCCGAGGGGGAACCGGGGAGCTGTTTTTT. Protein sequence: CASSFRGGTGELFF.

The chain couples TRBV14 to TRBJ1-1; 8 bases agree with TRBD1. The CDR3 extends over 13 amino acids. V lost 3 bases to trimming and J lost 7 bases; unmatched junction nucleotides: 4. CDR1 and CDR2 (germline): SGHDN, FVKESK. In DNA, the CDR3 is TGTGCCAGCAGCCAGGCAGGGGGCAGTGAAGCTTTCTTT. It encodes CASSQAGGSEAFF. The full variable domain, in which reference TRBV14 and TRBJ1-1 provide the parts outside the CDR3, is EAGVTQFPSHSVIEKGQTVTLRCDPISGHDNLYWYRRVMGKEIKFLLHFVKESKQDESGMPNNRFLAERTGGTYSTLKVQPAELEDSGVYFCASSQAGGSEAFFGQGTRLTVV.

This clone appeared a few times. The rearrangement joins TRBV5-1 to TRBJ1-1; 8 bases fit TRBD1. V lost 4 bases and J lost 0; bases outside the gene matches: 8. The CDR3 contains 16 residues. Germline CDR1 reads SGHRS; CDR2 reads YFSETQ. CDR3 nucleotide sequence: TGCGCCAGCAGCCATGGTAAACAGGGGGTGAACACTGAAGCTTTCTTT. It specifies CASSHGKQGVNTEAFF.

The chain uses TRBV2 and TRBJ2-5, with 8 bases that match TRBD2. Judging by the DNA end, TRBJ2-7 fits better; the J call may be wrong. Germline CDR1 reads SNHLY; CDR2 reads FYNNEI. CDR3 size: 14 residues. The DNA for the CDR3 is TGTGCCAGCACCAAGGGGACTAGCTCCTACGAGCAGTACTTC. Translating gives CASTKGTSSYEQYF.